These 25 T cell receptor beta chains were sequenced from one sample in a study of CD8 T cells in Susac syndrome. RNA, at roughly 0.45 to 1 ug, was reverse transcribed with random hexamers. MiXCR, applied by TCRdb to the immunoSEQ multiplex PCR reads, yields one record per CDR3 protein. The sample records fewer than 200,000 distinct CDR3 sequences, about 91% being singletons. The sample taken for sequencing was CD4+ T cells from PBMCs. These receptor sequences come from a human donor with Susac syndrome.

This chain uses TRBV20-1 with TRBJ2-2; 7 nucleotides agree with TRBD2. This CDR3 is built from 15 residues. Looked up from germline, CDR1 is DFQATT and CDR2 is SNEGSKA (reference sequence). Losses at the gene ends were 5 bases for V and 0 bases for J; bases not matched to a gene: 6. DNA for the CDR3: TGCAGTGCTGGGGGAGCGGGGCCGAACACCGGGGAGCTGTTTTTT. Translating it yields CSAGGAGPNTGELFF.

This clonotype was seen a handful of times. The chain links TRBV14 to TRBJ2-1; TRBD2 is a possible D gene (6 bases). The CDR3 contains 17 residues. Trimming stripped 0 bases from V and 4 bases from J, with 16 bases between. The germline V gene has CDR1 SGHDN and CDR2 FVKESK. In DNA, the CDR3 is TGTGCCAGCAGCCAAGATCTGGTCGGGAGCCCTTACAATGAGCAGTTCTTC. As protein: CASSQDLVGSPYNEQFF.

The J gene is TRBJ2-3, the V gene TRBV20-1, with D maybe TRBD1 (6 bases). CDR1 DFQATT and CDR2 SNEGSKA come from the germline V gene (reference sequence). The CDR3 length is 15 residues. The V gene lost 5 bases and the J gene lost 3 bases, with 18 bases spanning the gap. The CDR3 spells CSAYKGGMRTDTQYF. For the CDR3, the DNA is TGCAGTGCTTATAAAGGGGGTATGAGGACAGATACGCAGTATTTT.

J is TRBJ1-2 and V is TRBV9; D is undetermined. Germline values: CDR1 SGDLS, CDR2 YYNGEE. The CDR3 is 14 amino acids. The V end was cut by 0 bases, the J end by 2 bases, with 8 bases between. CDR3 nucleotide sequence: TGTGCCAGCAGCGTAGGGGGAAACAACTATGGCTACACCTTC. Its protein product is CASSVGGNNYGYTF.

This rearrangement joins TRBV19 to TRBJ2-1; TRBD1 agrees at 9 bases. Germline CDR1 is LNHDA and CDR2 is SQIVND (reference sequence). V shed 7 bases, J shed 9 bases, and the junction held 10 bases outside the gene matches. CDR3 length: 14 residues. As DNA, the CDR3 is TGTGCCAGTAACGTACTAACAGGGGGCGGTGAGCAGTTCTTC. It specifies CASNVLTGGGEQFF. Using reference TRBV19 and TRBJ2-1 for the parts outside the CDR3, the full variable domain is DGGITQSPKYLFRKEGQNVTLSCEQNLNHDAMYWYRQDPGQGLRLIYYSQIVNDFQKGDIAEGYSVSREKKESFPLTVTSAQKNPTAFYLCASNVLTGGGEQFFGPGTRLTVL.

The chain employs TRBV10-3 and TRBJ1-1; 9 bases match TRBD1. V was pared by 6 bases and J by 12 bases, with 8 bases of the junction left unmatched. The CDR3 spans 12 residues. Germline CDR1 ENHRY, CDR2 SYGVKD. The CDR3 loop is CAIREIQGASFF. The CDR3 coding sequence is TGTGCCATCAGGGAGATACAGGGGGCCTCTTTCTTT.

This sequence joins TRBV6-5 and TRBJ1-4; 8 bases map to TRBD1. The CDR3 consists of 14 residues. The germline V gene has CDR1 MNHEY and CDR2 SVGAGI. V lost 9 bases, J lost 7 bases, and 10 bases stayed unmatched. CDR3 nucleotides: TGTGCCAGTTCCCAGGGGGCCCACCTTGAAAAACTGTTTTTT. Translation: CASSQGAHLEKLFF.

The rearrangement joins TRBV7-9 to TRBJ2-7, with 8 positions matching TRBD1. From germline, CDR1 is SEHNR and CDR2 FQNEAQ (reference sequence). This CDR3 has 16 residues. V shed 7 bases, J shed 4 bases, and the junction held 15 bases outside the gene matches. The CDR3 nucleotides are TGTGCCAGCATCCGATGGACAGGGAATGAGGGGTACGAGCAGTACTTC. Encoded protein: CASIRWTGNEGYEQYF. The variable domain in full, completed from reference TRBV7-9 and TRBJ2-7, reads DTGVSQNPRHKITKRGQNVTFRCDPISEHNRLYWYRQTLGQGPEFLTYFQNEAQLEKSRLLSDRFSAERPKGSFSTLEIQRTEQGDSAMYLCASIRWTGNEGYEQYFGPGTRLTVT.

This rearrangement joins TRBV9 to TRBJ2-1; TRBD2 agrees at 11 bases. The CDR3 spans 14 residues. Germline V gene lookup returns CDR1 SGDLS and CDR2 YYNGEE. V gave up 7 bases and J gave up 1 base; unmatched junction bases: 1. Here the CDR3 reads CASGTSGSYNEQFF. CDR3 sequence (DNA): TGTGCCAGCGGGACTAGCGGTTCCTACAATGAGCAGTTCTTC.

CDR3 sequence (DNA): TGCAGTGCTCCCGCGGGGCTGTCCTCCTACAATGAGCAGTTCTTC. Translation: CSAPAGLSSYNEQFF. This chain connects TRBV20-1 to TRBJ2-1, with D tentatively TRBD2 (6 bases). The germline V and J ends were trimmed by 5 bases and 0 bases, with 14 bases remaining between them. The CDR3 covers 15 residues. Germline CDR1 and CDR2: DFQATT and SNEGSKA (reference sequence).

The chain has TRBV18 and TRBJ1-1; D unresolved. Looked up from germline, CDR1 is KGHSH and CDR2 is LQKENI. The V and J ends lost 11 bases and 3 bases respectively, with 16 bases between them. This CDR3 is built from 13 residues. The CDR3 loop is CAGRTGGDTEAFF. In DNA form, the CDR3 reads TGTGCCGGACGGACGGGCGGGGACACTGAAGCTTTCTTT.

The V gene is TRBV11-2, the J gene TRBJ1-1, with 7 nucleotides matching TRBD1. Unmatched junction bases numbered 5, after V lost 1 base and J lost 0 bases. The germline V gene has CDR1 SGHAT and CDR2 FQNNGV. This CDR3 contains 16 residues. CDR3 sequence (DNA): TGTGCCAGCAGCTTAGCCGGGACAGTTTTGAACACTGAAGCTTTCTTT. This gives the protein CASSLAGTVLNTEAFF.

The J gene is TRBJ2-7, the V gene TRBV7-8, with 10 bases lining up with TRBD2. This CDR3 region has 19 residues. V trimming: 2 bases; J trimming: 6 bases; junction bases outside the gene matches: 19. Germline loops: CDR1 SGHVS, CDR2 FQNEAQ. CDR3: CASSLRPGSGRAMGGEQYF. Here the CDR3 DNA reads TGTGCCAGCAGCTTACGTCCGGGCAGCGGGAGGGCCATGGGCGGCGAGCAGTACTTC.

The chain joins TRBV6-2 or TRBV6-3 to TRBJ1-1; a possible D gene is TRBD1 (5 bases). This CDR3 is 12 amino acids long. V shed 4 bases and J shed 3 bases, with 6 bases lying between them. Germline values: CDR1 MNHEY, CDR2 SVGEGT. In nucleotides, the CDR3 is TGTGCCAGCAGTTGGGGGGACACTGAAGCTTTCTTT. Amino acid sequence: CASSWGDTEAFF.

This clonotype was recorded once. The chain carries TRBV30 and TRBJ2-7, with D perhaps matching TRBD2 (6 bases). Germline V gene data show CDR1 as GTSNPN and CDR2 as SVGIG (reference sequence). The CDR3 runs 13 residues. Trimming cost V 2 bases and J 4 bases, with 12 bases left between them. The CDR3 region has the DNA TGTGCCTGGAGTACGGGGGTCTCGTACGAGCAGTACTTC. Translation: CAWSTGVSYEQYF. Full variable domain (outside the CDR3, taken from reference TRBV30 and TRBJ2-7): SQTIHQWPATLVQPVGSPLSLECTVEGTSNPNLYWYRQAAGRGLQLLFYSVGIGQISSEVPQNLSASRPQDRQFILSSKKLLLSDSGFYLCAWSTGVSYEQYFGPGTRLTVT.

V and J are TRBV27 and TRBJ2-7, with 7 nucleotides matching TRBD1. The V gene's germline CDR1 is MNHEY and CDR2 SMNVEV (reference sequence). The V gene end was trimmed by 7 bases and the J gene end by 5 bases; junction bases not matched to a gene: 14. The CDR3 totals 15 residues. The CDR3 reads CASKRRAGGINEQYF. In nucleotides, the CDR3 is TGTGCCAGCAAGCGCCGAGCAGGGGGTATCAACGAGCAGTACTTC.

This chain links TRBV6-5 with TRBJ2-4; 8 bases are shared with TRBD1. The CDR3 sequence is 17 residues long. Trimming removed 0 bases from V and 1 base from J; junction bases left unmatched: 5. Germline CDR1 MNHEY, CDR2 SVGAGI. The CDR3 nucleotides are TGTGCCAGCAGTTACTCGACGCAGGGGGCCGCCAAAAACATTCAGTACTTC. Residues: CASSYSTQGAAKNIQYF.

V is TRBV20-1 and J is TRBJ1-1; D not resolved. The CDR3 is made up of 13 amino acids. The germline CDR1 and CDR2 sequences are DFQATT and SNEGSKA (reference sequence). The V and J ends lost 5 bases and 1 base respectively, with 11 bases between them. In nucleotides, the CDR3 is TGCAGTGCTCTCGGACCGAGGAACACTGAAGCTTTCTTT. It encodes CSALGPRNTEAFF.

The chain carries TRBV6-1 and TRBJ2-3; possibly TRBD1 for D (6 bases). The CDR3 extends over 16 amino acids. Trimming pared 6 bases from V and 0 bases from J, leaving 16 bases between. In germline, CDR1 is MNHNS, CDR2 SASEGT. The CDR3 protein is CASSQNGGLSTDTQYF. As DNA, the CDR3 is TGTGCCAGCAGCCAAAATGGGGGCCTCAGCACAGATACGCAGTATTTT.

The chain joins TRBV7-6 to TRBJ2-3, with D perhaps TRBD2 (6 bases). CDR3 length: 15 amino acids. V lost 3 bases, J lost 1 base, and 11 bases lay in between. In germline, CDR1 is SGHVS, CDR2 FNYEAQ. CDR3 in amino acids: CASSFSGDGTDTQYF. As DNA, the CDR3 is TGTGCCAGCAGCTTCTCGGGAGACGGCACAGATACGCAGTATTTT.

In its sample, this clonotype was seen a few times. The chain combines TRBV6-1 with TRBJ2-7; TRBD1 matches at 10 bases. In germline, CDR1 is MNHNS, CDR2 SASEGT. The CDR3 loop spans 12 amino acids. The ends lost 11 bases at V and 6 bases at J; junction bases unmatched: 7. CDR3 sequence reads: CAAATGGGEQYF. The CDR3 DNA is TGTGCCGCCGCGACAGGGGGCGGCGAGCAGTACTTC.

The chain carries TRBV15 and TRBJ2-7; 7 bases agree with TRBD1. The trim removed 1 base at V and 2 bases at J, leaving 2 bases unmatched. Germline CDR1 and CDR2: LNHNV and YYDKDF (reference sequence). CDR3 length equals 14 residues. The CDR3: CATSRAGQAYEQYF. Here the CDR3 DNA reads TGTGCCACCAGCAGAGCCGGACAGGCCTACGAGCAGTACTTC. Complete variable domain (other parts from reference TRBV15 and TRBJ2-7): DAMVIQNPRYQVTQFGKPVTLSCSQTLNHNVMYWYQQKSSQAPKLLFHYYDKDFNNEADTPDNFQSRRPNTSFCFLDIRSPGLGDTAMYLCATSRAGQAYEQYFGPGTRLTVT.

The V gene is TRBV2, the J gene TRBJ1-5; D is undetermined. There are 13 residues in the CDR3. Germline V gives CDR1 SNHLY, CDR2 FYNNEI. V was shortened by 8 bases and J by 6 bases, with 14 bases between the two germline ends. CDR3 nucleotide sequence: TGTGCCAGCGCGGGTCTTGGGAGTCAGCCCCAGCATTTT. Its protein is CASAGLGSQPQHF.

The CDR3 DNA follows: TGCGCCAGCAGCCCGGGACAGACGTTGAACACTGAAGCTTTCTTT. Protein sequence: CASSPGQTLNTEAFF. The chain couples TRBV5-1 to TRBJ1-1; 7 bases agree with TRBD1. J was trimmed by 0 bases and V by 4 bases; bases with no gene match: 6. Per germline, CDR1 SGHRS and CDR2 YFSETQ. This CDR3 region has 15 residues.

The chain links TRBV11-2 to TRBJ2-5, with 12 positions matching TRBD2. CDR3 length: 15 amino acids. Germline-derived CDR1 and CDR2 are SGHAT and FQNNGV. V lost 6 bases and J lost 4; bases outside the gene matches: 6. For the CDR3, the DNA is TGTGCCAGCAGTGAGACTAGCGGGGGCGGAGAGACCCAGTACTTC. Its protein product is CASSETSGGGETQYF.